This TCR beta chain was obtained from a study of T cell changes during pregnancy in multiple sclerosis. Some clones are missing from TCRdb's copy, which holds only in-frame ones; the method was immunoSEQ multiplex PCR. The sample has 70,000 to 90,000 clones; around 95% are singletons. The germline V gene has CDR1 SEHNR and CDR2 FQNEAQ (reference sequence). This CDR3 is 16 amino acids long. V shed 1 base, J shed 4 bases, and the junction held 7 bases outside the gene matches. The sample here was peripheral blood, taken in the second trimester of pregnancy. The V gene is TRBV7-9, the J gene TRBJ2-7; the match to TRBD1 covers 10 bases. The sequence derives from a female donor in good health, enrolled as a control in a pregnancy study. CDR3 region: CASSLGDRGPHYEQYF. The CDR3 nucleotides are TGTGCCAGCAGCTTAGGGGACAGGGGACCCCATTACGAGCAGTACTTC.